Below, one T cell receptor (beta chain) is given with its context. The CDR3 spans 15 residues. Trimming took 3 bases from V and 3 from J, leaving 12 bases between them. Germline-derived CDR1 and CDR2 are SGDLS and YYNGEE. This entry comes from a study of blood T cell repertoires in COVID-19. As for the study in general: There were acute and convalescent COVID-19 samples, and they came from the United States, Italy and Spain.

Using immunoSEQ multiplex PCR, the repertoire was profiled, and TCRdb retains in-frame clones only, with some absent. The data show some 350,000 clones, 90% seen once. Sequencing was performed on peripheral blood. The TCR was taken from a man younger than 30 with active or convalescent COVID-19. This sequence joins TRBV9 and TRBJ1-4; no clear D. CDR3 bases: TGTGCCAGCAGCGCCGCGTGGAGTTCTAATGAAAAACTGTTTTTT. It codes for CASSAAWSSNEKLFF.